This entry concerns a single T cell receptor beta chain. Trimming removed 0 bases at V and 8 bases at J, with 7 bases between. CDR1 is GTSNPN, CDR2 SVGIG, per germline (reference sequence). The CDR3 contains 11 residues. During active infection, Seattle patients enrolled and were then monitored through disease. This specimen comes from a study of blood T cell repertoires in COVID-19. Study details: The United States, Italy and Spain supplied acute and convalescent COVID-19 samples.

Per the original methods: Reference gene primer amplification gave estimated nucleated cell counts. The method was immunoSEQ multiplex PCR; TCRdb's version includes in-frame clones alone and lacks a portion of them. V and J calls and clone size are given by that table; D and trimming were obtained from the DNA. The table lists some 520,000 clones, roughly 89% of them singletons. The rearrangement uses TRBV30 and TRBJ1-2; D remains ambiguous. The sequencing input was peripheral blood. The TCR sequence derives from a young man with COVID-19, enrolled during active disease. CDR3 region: CAWSVFGGYTF. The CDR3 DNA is TGTGCCTGGAGTGTTTTTGGCGGCTACACCTTC.